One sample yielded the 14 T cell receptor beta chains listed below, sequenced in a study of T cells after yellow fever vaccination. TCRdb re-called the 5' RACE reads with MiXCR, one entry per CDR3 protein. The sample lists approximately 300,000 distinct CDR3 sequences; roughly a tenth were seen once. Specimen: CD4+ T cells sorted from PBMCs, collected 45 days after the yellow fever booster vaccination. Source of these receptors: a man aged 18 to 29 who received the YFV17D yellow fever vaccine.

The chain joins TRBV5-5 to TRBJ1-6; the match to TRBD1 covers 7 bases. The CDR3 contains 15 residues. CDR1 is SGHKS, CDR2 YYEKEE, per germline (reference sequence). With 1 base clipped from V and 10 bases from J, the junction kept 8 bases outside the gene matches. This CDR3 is CASSLIWAGQSPLHF. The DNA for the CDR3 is TGTGCCAGCAGCTTGATTTGGGCGGGACAGTCACCCCTCCACTTT.

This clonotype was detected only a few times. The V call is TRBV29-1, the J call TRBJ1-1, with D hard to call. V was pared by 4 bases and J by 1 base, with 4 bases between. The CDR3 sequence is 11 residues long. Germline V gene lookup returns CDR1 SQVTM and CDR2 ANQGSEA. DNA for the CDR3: TGCAGCGTTGGGGAGAACACTGAAGCTTTCTTT. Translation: CSVGENTEAFF.

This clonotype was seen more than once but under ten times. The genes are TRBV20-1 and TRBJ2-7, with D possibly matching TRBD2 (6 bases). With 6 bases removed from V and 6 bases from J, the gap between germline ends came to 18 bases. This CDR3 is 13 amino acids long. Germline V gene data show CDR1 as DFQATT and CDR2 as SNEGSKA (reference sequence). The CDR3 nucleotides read TGCAGTGCCCGGGACTCTACTCGCCTCGAGCAGTACTTC. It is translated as CSARDSTRLEQYF.

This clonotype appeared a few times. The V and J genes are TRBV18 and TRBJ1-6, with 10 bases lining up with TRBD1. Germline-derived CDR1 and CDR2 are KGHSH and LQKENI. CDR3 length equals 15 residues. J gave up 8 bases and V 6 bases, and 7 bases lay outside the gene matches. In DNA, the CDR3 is TGTGCCAGCTCCCGCGGACAGGGGGAAGATTCACCCCTCCACTTT. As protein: CASSRGQGEDSPLHF.

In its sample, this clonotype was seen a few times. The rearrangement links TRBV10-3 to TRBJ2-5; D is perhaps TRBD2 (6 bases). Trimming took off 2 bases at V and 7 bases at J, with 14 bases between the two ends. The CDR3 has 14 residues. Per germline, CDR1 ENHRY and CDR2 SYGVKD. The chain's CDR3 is CAISETPTSLTQYF. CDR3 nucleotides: TGTGCCATCAGTGAGACCCCCACTAGCCTGACCCAGTACTTC.

The CDR3 nucleotides are TGTGCCAGCAGCCTACCGAGGGGGAGGAACACTGAAGCTTTCTTT. Protein: CASSLPRGRNTEAFF. The chain recombines TRBV11-2 with TRBJ1-1; D may be TRBD1 (6 bases). V was cut by 5 bases and J by 1 base, with 14 bases left in between. CDR1 is SGHAT, CDR2 FQNNGV, per germline. The CDR3 totals 15 residues.

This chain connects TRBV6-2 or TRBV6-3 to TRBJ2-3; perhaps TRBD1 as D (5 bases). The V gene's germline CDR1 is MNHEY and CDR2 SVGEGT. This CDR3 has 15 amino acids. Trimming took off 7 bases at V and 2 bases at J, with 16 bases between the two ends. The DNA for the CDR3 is TGTGCCAGCAAGCAAGGGGTATCCGTCACAGATACGCAGTATTTT. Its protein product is CASKQGVSVTDTQYF.

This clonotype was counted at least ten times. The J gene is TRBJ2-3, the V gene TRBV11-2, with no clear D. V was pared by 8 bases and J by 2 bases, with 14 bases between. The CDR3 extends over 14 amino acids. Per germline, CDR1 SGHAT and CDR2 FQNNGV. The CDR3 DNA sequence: TGTGCCAGCGCCCCGTTTGGAGCCACAGATACGCAGTATTTT. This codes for CASAPFGATDTQYF.

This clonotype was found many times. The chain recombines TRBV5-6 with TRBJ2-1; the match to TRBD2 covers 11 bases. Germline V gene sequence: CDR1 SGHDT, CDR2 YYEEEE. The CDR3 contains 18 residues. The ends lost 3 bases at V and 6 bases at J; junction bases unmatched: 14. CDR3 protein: CASSSQLAGALRVNEQFF. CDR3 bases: TGTGCCAGCAGCTCCCAACTAGCGGGGGCGCTACGGGTCAATGAGCAGTTCTTC.

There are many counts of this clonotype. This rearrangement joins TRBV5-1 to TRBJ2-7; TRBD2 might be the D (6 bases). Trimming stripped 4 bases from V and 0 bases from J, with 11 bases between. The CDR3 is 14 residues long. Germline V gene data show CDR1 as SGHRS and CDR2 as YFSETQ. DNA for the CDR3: TGCGCCAGCAGCCGCTCGGGAGACTCCTACGAGCAGTACTTC. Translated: CASSRSGDSYEQYF.

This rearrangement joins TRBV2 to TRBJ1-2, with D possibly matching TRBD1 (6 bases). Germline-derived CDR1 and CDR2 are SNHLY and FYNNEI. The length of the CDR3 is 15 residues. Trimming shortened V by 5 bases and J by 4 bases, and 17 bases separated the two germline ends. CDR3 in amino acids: CASSYGDGGPYGYTF. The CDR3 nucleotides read TGTGCCAGCAGTTACGGGGATGGGGGCCCCTATGGCTACACCTTC.

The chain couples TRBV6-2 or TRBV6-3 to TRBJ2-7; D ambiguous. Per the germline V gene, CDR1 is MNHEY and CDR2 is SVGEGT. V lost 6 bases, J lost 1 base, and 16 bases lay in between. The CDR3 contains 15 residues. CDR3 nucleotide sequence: TGTGCCAGCAGCCAACACTCCGACAAGTCCTACGAGCAGTACTTC. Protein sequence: CASSQHSDKSYEQYF.

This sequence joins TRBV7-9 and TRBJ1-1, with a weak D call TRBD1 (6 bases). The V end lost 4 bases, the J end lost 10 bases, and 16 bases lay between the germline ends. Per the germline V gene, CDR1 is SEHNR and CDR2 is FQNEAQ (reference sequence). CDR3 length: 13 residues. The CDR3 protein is CASSWGPQSGAFF. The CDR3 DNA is TGTGCCAGCAGCTGGGGGCCTCAATCGGGAGCTTTCTTT.

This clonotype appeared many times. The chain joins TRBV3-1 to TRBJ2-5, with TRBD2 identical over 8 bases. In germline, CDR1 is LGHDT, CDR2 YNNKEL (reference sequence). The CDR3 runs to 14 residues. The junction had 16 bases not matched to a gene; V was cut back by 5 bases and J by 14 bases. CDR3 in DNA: TGTGCCAGCAGCTCAAGTGAGCGACCGGGACTAGTATACTTC. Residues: CASSSSERPGLVYF.